The T cell receptor (beta chain) under discussion was sequenced for a study of neurological immune-mediated disorders. Study outcomes and limitations: Because no CDR3 amino acid sequences were shared across subjects by expanded clones, private repertoires were suggested in all groups.

Judged by abundance, this clonotype is medium-sized. Its antigen is currently unknown. Time point here: technical triplicate 2. With V trimmed by 3 bases and J by 8 bases, 12 bases remained unmatched. The germline gives CDR1 SEHNR, CDR2 FQNEAQ (reference sequence). The CDR3 runs to 15 residues. cDNA was made by 5'RACE with 10-nucleotide random UMIs. Via MiXCR, TCRdb re-called the 5' RACE reads, giving one row per CDR3 protein. Among about 59,000 distinct CDR3 sequences, approximately 25% were seen once, and the ten largest hold roughly 4.5%. The V and J genes are TRBV7-9 and TRBJ1-1; 7 nucleotides align to TRBD1. Sequences were obtained from PBMCs. This clonotype was obtained from a man aged 55 to 70 with HTLV-1-associated myelopathy (HAM/TSP). CDR3 sequence: CASSFRYTGDLEAFF. CDR3 sequence (DNA): TGTGCCAGCAGCTTTAGATATACAGGGGACCTAGAAGCTTTCTTT.